Listed here is a single TCR beta chain. The antigen is not known. Sequenced by immunoSEQ multiplex PCR; TCRdb stores in-frame clones only, minus some. The table lists just over 70,000 clones, about nine tenths of them singletons. This entry belongs to a study of T cells in localized non-small cell lung cancer. Overall study findings and caveats: Highest T cell clonality was seen in uninvolved adjacent lung, surpassing that measured in tumor.

Germline CDR1 is MGHRA and CDR2 is YSYEKL. CDR3 length: 19 residues. With V trimmed by 3 bases and J by 2 bases, 11 bases remained unmatched. The TCR sequence derives from a male donor aged 60 or over with stage III squamous cell lung carcinoma. The V gene is TRBV4-1, the J gene TRBJ2-6; 9 positions agree with TRBD1. The source material was peripheral blood, sampled before any cancer treatment. The DNA for the CDR3 is TGCGCCAGCAGCCAGGGACAGGGCCCTACACTACCTGGGGCCAACGTCCTGACTTTC. It translates to CASSQGQGPTLPGANVLTF.